These 24 T cell receptor beta chains came from one sample sequenced in a study of cytomegalovirus exposure and HLA in healthy donors. PCR was performed using 60 Vbeta and 13 Jbeta primers. Assay: immunoSEQ multiplex PCR; the TCRdb copy retains only in-frame clones and omits some. The sample has approximately 110,000 clones, 79% seen once; the top ten hold about 3.4%. The sample comprised PBMCs. The receptor set was obtained from a woman aged 40-49 years in good health and CMV-seronegative.

The chain has TRBV28 and TRBJ1-2, with a possible D match to TRBD1 (6 bases). The CDR3 totals 14 residues. CDR1 is MDHEN and CDR2 is SYDVKM in the germline V gene. V lost 3 bases to trimming and J lost 7 bases, with 15 bases between them. CDR3 residues: CASSLGPGVRGYTF. For the CDR3, the DNA is TGTGCCAGCAGTTTGGGACCAGGGGTGCGTGGCTACACCTTC.

V gene TRBV7-9 combines with J gene TRBJ2-3; a weak D match, TRBD2 (5 bases). Germline loops: CDR1 SEHNR, CDR2 FQNEAQ (reference sequence). This CDR3 region has 15 residues. V was pared by 4 bases and J by 5 bases, with 16 bases between. This CDR3 reads CASSWTRWVKDTQYF. The CDR3 DNA follows: TGTGCCAGCAGCTGGACTCGTTGGGTGAAAGATACGCAGTATTTT.

The CDR3 spells CASTPQATGFKQPQHF. The CDR3 DNA reads as TGTGCCAGCACCCCACAGGCGACAGGTTTCAAACAGCCCCAGCATTTT. The V and J genes are TRBV28 and TRBJ1-5, with D tentatively TRBD1 (6 bases). Trimming stripped 7 bases from V and 7 bases from J, with 23 bases between. The length of the CDR3 is 16 residues. Germline CDR1 MDHEN, CDR2 SYDVKM.

About this clone: Other DNA sequences in the same sample also yield this CDR3. The CDR3 coding sequence is TGTGCCAGCAGGGTTAGCGGGACCGCAGAGACCCAGTACTTC. It is translated as CASRVSGTAETQYF. The chain carries TRBV28 and TRBJ2-5; 8 nucleotides align to TRBD2. Per germline, CDR1 MDHEN and CDR2 SYDVKM. The J segment lost 4 bases and the V segment lost 6 bases, leaving 7 bases of the junction unmatched. The CDR3 runs to 14 residues.

J is TRBJ2-5 and V is TRBV4-3; 12 bases fit TRBD2. J was trimmed by 1 base and V by 2 bases; bases with no gene match: 2. Germline values: CDR1 LGHNA, CDR2 YSLEER. The CDR3 covers 16 residues. CDR3 DNA: TGCGCCAGCAGCCAAACACTAGCGGGGGGCCAAGAGACCCAGTACTTC. It yields the protein CASSQTLAGGQETQYF.

This chain connects TRBV7-8 to TRBJ2-3; D remains ambiguous. The V and J ends lost 1 base and 6 bases respectively, with 11 bases between them. The germline CDR1 and CDR2 sequences are SGHVS and FQNEAQ. The CDR3 runs to 14 residues. The CDR3 coding sequence is TGTGCCAGCAGCTTAGACTACTCCTCCGATACGCAGTATTTT. Amino acid sequence: CASSLDYSSDTQYF.

J is TRBJ2-5 and V is TRBV5-1; possibly TRBD1 for D (6 bases). This CDR3 is built from 13 residues. Germline loops: CDR1 SGHRS, CDR2 YFSETQ. The V gene lost 8 bases and the J gene lost 4 bases, with 15 bases spanning the gap. The CDR3 bases are TGCGCCAGTAACAGGGCCCTAGGAGAGACCCAGTACTTC. Translation: CASNRALGETQYF.

The V gene is TRBV18, the J gene TRBJ1-2, with D unclear. The V and J ends lost 3 bases and 0 bases respectively, with 8 bases between them. CDR1 is KGHSH, CDR2 LQKENI, per germline. The CDR3 loop spans 14 amino acids. The CDR3 region has the DNA TGTGCCAGCTCACCCAGTGGAGCTAACTATGGCTACACCTTC. Protein product: CASSPSGANYGYTF.

To note about this clone: Mismatch with germline at one junction end may stem from a read error. This sequence joins TRBV7-9 and TRBJ1-2; TRBD1 might be the D (5 bases). The CDR3 consists of 13 residues. Per germline, CDR1 SEHNR and CDR2 FQNEAQ (reference sequence). This CDR3 is CASSFLQPGLPAF. CDR3 bases: TGTGCCAGCAGCTTTTTACAACCGGGACTGCCGGCCTTC.

The chain is built from TRBV9 and TRBJ2-7; 7 bases are a match to TRBD1. V gave up 0 bases and J gave up 4 bases; unmatched junction bases: 7. Germline values: CDR1 SGDLS, CDR2 YYNGEE. The CDR3 covers 15 residues. The CDR3 nucleotides are TGTGCCAGCAGCGTAGGCAGGGGGAAAGTATACGAGCAGTACTTC. Its protein product is CASSVGRGKVYEQYF. The full variable domain, its missing parts supplied by reference TRBV9 and TRBJ2-7, is DSGVTQTPKHLITATGQRVTLRCSPRSGDLSVYWYQQSLDQGLQFLIQYYNGEERAKGNILERFSAQQFPDLHSELNLSSLELGDSALYFCASSVGRGKVYEQYFGPGTRLTVT.

The CDR3 sequence: CASSLVNTEAFF. DNA for the CDR3: TGTGCCAGCAGCTTAGTAAACACTGAAGCTTTCTTT. This sequence joins TRBV7-2 and TRBJ1-1; D not resolved. From germline, CDR1 is SGHTA and CDR2 FQGNSA. V was shortened by 1 base and J by 2 bases, with 2 bases between the two germline ends. The CDR3 consists of 12 residues.

The J gene is TRBJ2-3, the V gene TRBV9; possibly TRBD2 for D (7 bases). The CDR3 loop spans 16 amino acids. Per the germline V gene, CDR1 is SGDLS and CDR2 is YYNGEE. V lost 4 bases and J lost 7, with 22 bases in between. As DNA, the CDR3 is TGTGCCAGCAGCCCCCGACGGGGGGACAATCTTTATACGCAGTATTTT. Its translation: CASSPRRGDNLYTQYF.

The V and J genes are TRBV30 and TRBJ1-3, with 8 positions matching TRBD1. V trimming: 1 base; J trimming: 11 bases; junction bases outside the gene matches: 10. Looked up from germline, CDR1 is GTSNPN and CDR2 is SVGIG (reference sequence). CDR3 length: 14 residues. Written as DNA, the CDR3 is TGTGCCTGGAGTGAAGGACAGGGTATATTCGCCATATATTTT. Translated, it gives CAWSEGQGIFAIYF.

Concerning this clone: Other DNA variants within this sample encode the same CDR3. The gene calls are TRBV20-1 and TRBJ2-7; a possible D gene is TRBD2 (5 bases). The V gene's germline CDR1 is DFQATT and CDR2 SNEGSKA (reference sequence). V gave up 3 bases and J gave up 3 bases, with 6 bases separating them. This CDR3 spans 11 amino acids. The chain's CDR3 is CSASRGYEQYF. The CDR3 region has the DNA TGCAGTGCTAGTCGGGGCTACGAGCAGTACTTC.

In nucleotides, the CDR3 is TGTGCCACCAGCAGCCCTCTAGCGGGAGAAAACTCCTACAATGAGCAGTTCTTC. This encodes CATSSPLAGENSYNEQFF. This sequence joins TRBV15 and TRBJ2-1, with 10 bases fitting TRBD2. Germline V lookup: CDR1 LNHNV, CDR2 YYDKDF (reference sequence). Germline trimming cut 3 bases from V and 0 bases from J; bases unmatched to any gene: 8. This CDR3 is built from 18 residues.

The rearrangement joins TRBV30 to TRBJ2-3, with D possibly being TRBD2 (6 bases). The V gene lost 1 base and the J gene lost 1 base, with 9 bases spanning the gap. This CDR3 has 14 residues. Germline V gene sequence: CDR1 GTSNPN, CDR2 SVGIG (reference sequence). The CDR3 is CAWSGRERTDTQYF. The CDR3 region has the DNA TGTGCCTGGAGTGGGCGGGAACGCACAGATACGCAGTATTTT.

The V and J genes are TRBV7-2 and TRBJ2-3, with D tentatively TRBD2 (6 bases). Germline CDR1 is SGHTA and CDR2 is FQGNSA. Trimming stripped 1 base from V and 5 bases from J, with 13 bases between. The CDR3 is 15 amino acids. CDR3 region: CASSLGSDGGDTQYF. DNA of the CDR3: TGTGCCAGCAGCTTAGGATCGGACGGGGGAGATACGCAGTATTTT.

This rearrangement joins TRBV7-2 to TRBJ2-1; 8 bases fit TRBD1. This CDR3 is 16 amino acids long. Germline CDR1 and CDR2: SGHTA and FQGNSA. The V and J ends lost 0 bases and 8 bases, in that order; junction bases with no gene match: 9. CDR3 loop: CASSLATGAAVYEQFF. In DNA, the CDR3 is TGTGCCAGCAGCTTAGCGACAGGGGCCGCGGTCTATGAGCAGTTCTTC.

The chain couples TRBV29-1 to TRBJ2-3, with 7 bases matching TRBD2. Germline values: CDR1 SQVTM, CDR2 ANQGSEA. The CDR3 runs 13 residues. The V and J ends lost 7 bases and 0 bases, in that order; junction bases with no gene match: 4. The CDR3 DNA follows: TGCAGCGGCCGAGCGGGGAGCACAGATACGCAGTATTTT. Translation: CSGRAGSTDTQYF.

The chain recombines TRBV28 with TRBJ1-2; D unclear. Germline V CDR1 and CDR2: MDHEN, SYDVKM. Trimming shortened V by 4 bases and J by 8 bases, and 20 bases separated the two germline ends. The CDR3 sequence is 15 residues long. This CDR3 is CASSSEGGSKGGYTF. The CDR3 DNA is TGTGCCAGCAGTTCAGAGGGAGGGTCCAAGGGAGGCTACACCTTC.

The chain links TRBV5-8 to TRBJ1-2, with 7 bases fitting TRBD1. The CDR3 length is 17 residues. The germline V gene has CDR1 SGHTS and CDR2 YDEGEE. V shed 1 base, J shed 5 bases, and the junction held 14 bases outside the gene matches. The CDR3 DNA is TGTGCCAGCAGCTTGAAGGGACAGCCTTTTTTGGAATATGGCTACACCTTC. The encoded protein is CASSLKGQPFLEYGYTF.

The chain joins TRBV6-6 to TRBJ1-3; D remains unclear. V was pared by 2 bases and J by 4 bases, with 12 bases between. The CDR3 consists of 15 residues. Germline V CDR1 and CDR2: MNHNY, SVGAGI (reference sequence). DNA for the CDR3: TGTGCCAGCAGTTACGGACTGGCACGAGGAAACACCATATATTTT. Translation gives CASSYGLARGNTIYF.

The chain carries TRBV28 and TRBJ2-7; TRBD2 matches at 8 bases. The J segment lost 5 bases and the V segment lost 6 bases, leaving 15 bases of the junction unmatched. The V gene's germline CDR1 is MDHEN and CDR2 SYDVKM. This CDR3 has 16 amino acids. This CDR3 reads CASSPLFSGSFDEQYF. In DNA, the CDR3 is TGTGCCAGCAGCCCCTTATTCAGCGGGAGTTTCGACGAGCAGTACTTC.

V and J are TRBV27 and TRBJ2-5; 7 bases are a match to TRBD1. The J call is doubtful: the DNA matches TRBJ2-7 better. The V gene's germline CDR1 is MNHEY and CDR2 SMNVEV (reference sequence). The CDR3 totals 15 residues. The CDR3, as DNA: TGTGCCAGCAGTTTGGCCGGGACAGCGTCCTACGAGCAGTACTTC. Translated: CASSLAGTASYEQYF.